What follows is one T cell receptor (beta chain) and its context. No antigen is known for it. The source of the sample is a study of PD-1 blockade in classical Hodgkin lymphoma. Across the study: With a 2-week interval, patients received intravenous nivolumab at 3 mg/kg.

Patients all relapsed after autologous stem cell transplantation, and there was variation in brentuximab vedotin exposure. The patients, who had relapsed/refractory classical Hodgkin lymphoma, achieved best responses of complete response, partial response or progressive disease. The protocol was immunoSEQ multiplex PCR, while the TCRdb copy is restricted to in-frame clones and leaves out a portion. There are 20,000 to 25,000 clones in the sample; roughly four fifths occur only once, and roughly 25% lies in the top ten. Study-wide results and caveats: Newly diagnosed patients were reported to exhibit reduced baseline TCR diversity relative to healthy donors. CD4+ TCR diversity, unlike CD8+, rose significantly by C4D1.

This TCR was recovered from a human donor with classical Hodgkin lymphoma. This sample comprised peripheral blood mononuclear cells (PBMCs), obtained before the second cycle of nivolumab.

The CDR3 sequence is CASSLAGANTEAFF. The CDR3 DNA reads as TGTGCCAGCAGTTTAGCCGGGGCAAACACTGAAGCTTTCTTT. V usage is TRBV6-5 and J usage is TRBJ1-1; possible D gene TRBD1, 5 bases. This CDR3 is 14 amino acids long. V lost 4 bases and J lost 2, with 11 bases in between. The V gene's germline CDR1 is MNHEY and CDR2 SVGAGI.